This passage covers 26 T cell receptor beta chains from one sample sequenced in a study of T cell changes during pregnancy in multiple sclerosis. The repertoire was sequenced with immunoSEQ multiplex PCR; TCRdb's copy has only in-frame clones and lacks some. The sample has 40,000 to 45,000 clones, nearly 90% seen once. Sequenced here: CD4+ T cells from peripheral blood mononuclear cells, sampled after pregnancy. These receptors were obtained from a female donor with multiple sclerosis, enrolled in a pregnancy study.

This chain links TRBV23-1 with TRBJ1-2, with D unclear. TRBV23-1 is recorded as an ORF, its role being uncertain. Trimming removed 2 bases from V and 0 bases from J, with 10 bases in between. The CDR3 loop spans 15 amino acids. CDR3 amino acids: CASSQTAQANYGYTF. CDR3 nucleotides: TGCGCCAGCAGTCAAACGGCGCAGGCTAACTATGGCTACACCTTC.

This chain uses TRBV2 with TRBJ2-5, with D possibly matching TRBD1 (7 bases). Germline V CDR1 and CDR2: SNHLY, FYNNEI. Trimming took off 0 bases at V and 1 base at J, with 18 bases between the two ends. The length of the CDR3 is 18 residues. CDR3 amino acids: CASSEAIPQGTPQETQYF. The CDR3 DNA reads as TGTGCCAGCAGTGAAGCTATACCACAGGGGACTCCCCAAGAGACCCAGTACTTC.

This clone was seen a handful of times. The rearrangement uses TRBV11-2 and TRBJ1-1, with a tentative D call TRBD1 (6 bases). Germline loops: CDR1 SGHAT, CDR2 FQNNGV. The V and J ends lost 3 bases and 10 bases respectively, with 15 bases between them. This CDR3 contains 13 residues. The DNA of the CDR3 is TGTGCCAGCAGCTTTGGGGGCAGGGCCGGAGCTTTCTTT. This gives the protein CASSFGGRAGAFF.

This chain uses TRBV7-3 with TRBJ2-7, with D unresolved. The V gene lost 1 base and the J gene lost 5 bases, with 12 bases spanning the gap. The CDR3 has 14 residues. Looked up from germline, CDR1 is SGHTA and CDR2 is FQGTGA. The CDR3 here is CASSLRPGIDEQYF. The CDR3 DNA reads TGTGCCAGCAGCTTAAGGCCGGGTATCGACGAGCAGTACTTC.

The chain carries TRBV30 and TRBJ1-4; possible D gene TRBD1, 6 bases. The V and J ends lost 3 bases and 7 bases respectively, with 18 bases between them. The germline gives CDR1 GTSNPN, CDR2 SVGIG (reference sequence). The CDR3 is 15 amino acids. The CDR3 loop is CAWSPASGVIEKLFF. For the CDR3, the DNA is TGTGCCTGGAGCCCGGCGTCAGGGGTAATTGAAAAACTGTTTTTT.

The V gene is TRBV5-1, the J gene TRBJ1-2; possible D gene TRBD1, 5 bases. The CDR3 length is 15 residues. CDR1 and CDR2 (germline): SGHRS, YFSETQ. V was clipped by 0 bases and J by 8 bases, with 17 bases between them. CDR3 coding DNA: TGCGCCAGCAGCTTGGCGGGACGGGGGGTCGGAGGCTACACCTTC. Residues: CASSLAGRGVGGYTF.

V is TRBV2 and J is TRBJ1-2; D remains unclear. The ends were cut back, 2 bases at V and 2 bases at J, with 9 bases in the middle. Germline V gene sequence: CDR1 SNHLY, CDR2 FYNNEI. The CDR3 has 14 amino acids. CDR3 residues: CASSELGRNYGYTF. The CDR3 DNA follows: TGTGCCAGCAGTGAATTGGGGAGGAACTATGGCTACACCTTC.

This chain uses TRBV4-2 with TRBJ1-1; 7 nucleotides align to TRBD1. V was clipped by 4 bases and J by 9 bases; unmatched bases: 11. Germline CDR1 LGHNA, CDR2 YNFKEQ. The CDR3 has 14 residues. CDR3 in amino acids: CASSPFGTAPQAFF. CDR3 coding DNA: TGTGCCAGCAGCCCCTTTGGGACAGCTCCTCAAGCTTTCTTT.

The chain is built from TRBV5-1 and TRBJ1-2; D unclear. Between the trimmed V and J ends, which lost 2 bases and 8 bases, there was a span of 19 bases. The CDR3 spans 15 residues. Germline V gives CDR1 SGHRS, CDR2 YFSETQ. The CDR3 DNA is TGCGCCAGCAGCTTAGGAGATCCGAATTTGTGGGGCTACACCTTC. It encodes CASSLGDPNLWGYTF. Full variable domain (missing parts from reference TRBV5-1 and TRBJ1-2): KAGVTQTPRYLIKTRGQQVTLSCSPISGHRSVSWYQQTPGQGLQFLFEYFSETQRNKGNFPGRFSGRQFSNSRSEMNVSTLELGDSALYLCASSLGDPNLWGYTFGSGTRLTVV.

The gene calls are TRBV5-1 and TRBJ2-7; tentative D call: TRBD1 (6 bases). Germline assignment: CDR1 SGHRS and CDR2 YFSETQ. V lost 1 base and J 6 bases, leaving 14 bases between the germline ends. The CDR3 totals 14 residues. The CDR3 DNA sequence: TGCGCCAGCAGCTTGAGGCAGGGGACGGGCGAGCAGTACTTC. Protein product: CASSLRQGTGEQYF.

The V call is TRBV6-5, the J call TRBJ1-4; 7 bases align to TRBD1. The CDR3 covers 15 residues. Germline CDR1 is MNHEY and CDR2 is SVGAGI. The trim removed 2 bases at V and 2 bases at J, leaving 2 bases unmatched. CDR3 residues: CASSYEGATNEKLFF. CDR3 sequence (DNA): TGTGCCAGCAGTTACGAGGGGGCGACTAATGAAAAACTGTTTTTT.

This chain links TRBV4-2 with TRBJ2-2, with 8 bases that match TRBD1. With 3 bases clipped from V and 5 bases from J, the junction kept 11 bases outside the gene matches. This CDR3 region has 17 residues. The germline V gene has CDR1 LGHNA and CDR2 YNFKEQ. In DNA, the CDR3 is TGTGCCAGCAGCCAGACACAAACAGGGGGTGTAACCGGGGAGCTGTTTTTT. It specifies CASSQTQTGGVTGELFF.

The V call is TRBV5-4, the J call TRBJ2-1, with 14 bases that match TRBD2. The V segment lost 3 bases and the J segment 1 base; nucleotides outside the gene matches: 3. Per the germline V gene, CDR1 is SGHNT and CDR2 is YYREEE (reference sequence). The CDR3 spans 17 residues. The CDR3 sequence is CASSSGLAGVSYNEQFF. The CDR3 bases are TGTGCCAGCAGCTCGGGACTAGCGGGGGTTTCCTACAATGAGCAGTTCTTC.

This chain links TRBV5-4 with TRBJ2-7, with 8 bases lining up with TRBD2. The germline V gene encodes CDR1 SGHNT and CDR2 YYREEE (reference sequence). This CDR3 has 16 amino acids. Trimming cost V 0 bases and J 1 base; bases outside gene matches: 6. The CDR3 DNA follows: TGTGCCAGCAGCTTGGAGAGCGGGGGATATTCCTACGAGCAGTACTTC. Its translation is CASSLESGGYSYEQYF. Using reference TRBV5-4 and TRBJ2-7 for the parts outside the CDR3, the full variable domain is ETGVTQSPTHLIKTRGQQVTLRCSSQSGHNTVSWYQQALGQGPQFIFQYYREEENGRGNFPPRFSGLQFPNYSSELNVNALELDDSALYLCASSLESGGYSYEQYFGPGTRLTVT.

This chain uses TRBV7-9 with TRBJ1-1, with no clear D. Germline V gives CDR1 SEHNR, CDR2 FQNEAQ (reference sequence). The CDR3 consists of 14 residues. Trimming shortened V by 2 bases and J by 0 bases, and 7 bases separated the two germline ends. DNA of the CDR3: TGTGCCAGCAGCTTATATGACTTGAACACTGAAGCTTTCTTT. Translating it yields CASSLYDLNTEAFF.

The genes are TRBV9 and TRBJ2-3; the D gene is possibly TRBD2 (7 bases). The length of the CDR3 is 13 residues. CDR1 is SGDLS, CDR2 YYNGEE, per germline. Trimming stripped 8 bases from V and 1 base from J, with 11 bases between. For the CDR3, the DNA is TGTGCCAGTCGAGGGGGGGGCACAGATACGCAGTATTTT. Protein product: CASRGGGTDTQYF.

This clone was found once. The V gene is TRBV2, the J gene TRBJ1-1; D gene uncertain. Germline V lookup: CDR1 SNHLY, CDR2 FYNNEI. This CDR3 spans 15 amino acids. The V end was cut by 6 bases, the J end by 3 bases, with 17 bases between. As DNA, the CDR3 is TGTGCCAGCAGGGCTATCAATCCCCGGGACACTGAAGCTTTCTTT. It codes for CASRAINPRDTEAFF.

This clone appeared a few times. V usage is TRBV25-1 and J usage is TRBJ1-2; 8 nucleotides align to TRBD1. CDR1 MGHDK and CDR2 SYGVNS come from the germline V gene. The CDR3 extends over 13 amino acids. The ends lost 5 bases at V and 8 bases at J; junction bases unmatched: 7. This chain's CDR3 is CASSPDRGRGYTF. The CDR3 DNA follows: TGTGCCAGCAGTCCCGACAGGGGCCGGGGCTACACCTTC.

The chain has TRBV5-1 and TRBJ1-5, with a possible D match to TRBD1 (5 bases). Trimming removed 6 bases from V and 0 bases from J, with 7 bases in between. Germline lookup yields CDR1 SGHRS and CDR2 YFSETQ. This CDR3 region has 13 residues. The CDR3 DNA reads as TGCGCCAGCATAGGGGATAGCAATCAGCCCCAGCATTTT. Translated, it gives CASIGDSNQPQHF.

V is TRBV19 and J is TRBJ1-3; D unclear. Germline V gives CDR1 LNHDA, CDR2 SQIVND (reference sequence). Trimming took 3 bases from V and 0 from J, leaving 15 bases between them. The CDR3 is 17 residues long. The CDR3 bases are TGTGCCAGTAGTATCATCGGAGTCAAGAGCTCTGGAAACACCATATATTTT. Translated, it gives CASSIIGVKSSGNTIYF.

The V and J genes are TRBV5-6 and TRBJ2-5; no clear D. The CDR3 is 14 amino acids. V lost 0 bases and J lost 2, with 8 bases in between. Germline V gives CDR1 SGHDT, CDR2 YYEEEE. This chain's CDR3 is CASSLVQTQETQYF. In nucleotides, the CDR3 is TGTGCCAGCAGCTTGGTTCAGACTCAAGAGACCCAGTACTTC. Variable domain in full (rest from reference TRBV5-6 and TRBJ2-5): DAGVTQSPTHLIKTRGQQVTLRCSPKSGHDTVSWYQQALGQGPQFIFQYYEEEERQRGNFPDRFSGHQFPNYSSELNVNALLLGDSALYLCASSLVQTQETQYFGPGTRLLVL.

The V and J genes are TRBV7-3 and TRBJ1-1; D uncertain. This CDR3 spans 13 amino acids. Trimming cost V 5 bases and J 3 bases, with 10 bases left between them. Per the germline V gene, CDR1 is SGHTA and CDR2 is FQGTGA. The CDR3 sequence: CASSATEYTEAFF. CDR3 nucleotide sequence: TGTGCCAGCAGCGCTACAGAGTACACTGAAGCTTTCTTT.

In this sample, this clone turned up once. The rearrangement uses TRBV10-3 and TRBJ1-2, with 11 positions matching TRBD1. The germline V gene encodes CDR1 ENHRY and CDR2 SYGVKD. This CDR3 has 15 amino acids. J was trimmed by 8 bases and V by 4 bases; bases with no gene match: 9. CDR3 protein: CAISVTGTGGAGYTF. In DNA, the CDR3 is TGTGCCATCAGTGTTACCGGGACAGGGGGTGCCGGCTACACCTTC.

The chain links TRBV9 to TRBJ1-2; 10 bases map to TRBD1. Germline CDR1 SGDLS, CDR2 YYNGEE. The junction had 2 bases not matched to a gene; V was cut back by 2 bases and J by 7 bases. This CDR3 contains 13 residues. The CDR3 bases are TGTGCCAGCAGCGTGGGACAGGGGACTGGCTACACCTTC. Translating it yields CASSVGQGTGYTF.

The gene calls are TRBV18 and TRBJ2-5, with D possibly being TRBD1 (5 bases). Per germline, CDR1 KGHSH and CDR2 LQKENI. The CDR3 covers 15 residues. Deletions cut 3 bases from V and 0 bases from J, with 11 bases between. The CDR3: CASSPIQGNQETQYF. The CDR3 nucleotides are TGTGCCAGCTCACCTATCCAGGGTAACCAAGAGACCCAGTACTTC.

The chain employs TRBV28 and TRBJ1-2, with D unresolved. This CDR3 is built from 12 residues. Germline values: CDR1 MDHEN, CDR2 SYDVKM. V was clipped by 2 bases and J by 8 bases, with 9 bases between them. CDR3 nucleotide sequence: TGTGCCAGCAGTTTAGGAGAGAGGGGCTACACCTTC. Translation gives CASSLGERGYTF.